These T cell receptor beta chains were read from a single sample in a study of regulatory T cells in long-lasting Graves disease. MiXCR was run by TCRdb on the multiplex PCR reads, yielding one entry per CDR3 protein. The sample lists hundreds of thousands of distinct CDR3 sequences, roughly 15% occurring once. The data were also submitted as part of a second study, on T cells in Graves' hyperthyroidism and ophthalmopathy.

Sequencing used peripheral blood mononuclear cells (PBMCs), obtained at new diagnosis, from a patient treated with antithyroid drugs. The receptor source for this set is a woman in her twenties or thirties with Graves disease. Both conserved end residues are part of each CDR3. Each record gives: CDR3 DNA, CDR3 protein, clone size, D gene, J gene, V gene. A D gene is named only where the DNA matches it firmly. The size of a clone is reported for some rows only, either as once, few or many, or as a class for expanded clones.

TGTGCCAGCAGTGAAGCGGGAGGATCCTACGAGCAGTACTTC | CASSEAGGSYEQYF | few | . | TRBJ2-7 | TRBV6-1
TGCAGTGCTAGAGATCAGGGGGGGCCCTACAATGAGCAGTTCTTC | CSARDQGGPYNEQFF | few | . | TRBJ2-1 | TRBV20-1
TGTGCCAGCAGTTTAGTTTCAGGTGCCAATCAGCCCCAGCATTTT | CASSLVSGANQPQHF | few | . | TRBJ1-5 | TRBV27
TGTGCCAGCAGCGCCGGGACAAACTACAATGAGCAGTTCTTC | CASSAGTNYNEQFF | many | . | TRBJ2-1 | TRBV11-2
TGTGCCAGCAGTACCGCCGGGACTGGCACAGATACGCAGTATTTT | CASSTAGTGTDTQYF | . | . | TRBJ2-3 | TRBV28
TGCAGTAGCTCTTCCGGGACAGGGTGGTATGGCGGCAATCAGCCCCAGCATTTT | CSSSSGTGWYGGNQPQHF | . | TRBD1 | TRBJ1-5 | TRBV20-1
TGCAGTGCTAGAGATGGCCCAGGGGAAATAGAGCAGTTCTTC | CSARDGPGEIEQFF | . | . | TRBJ2-1 | TRBV20-1
TGTGCCAGCAGCTTCGGACCGAACTACGAGCAGTACTTC | CASSFGPNYEQYF | few | . | TRBJ2-7 | TRBV7-3
TGCGCCAGCAGCTTCCGTGGTGTCGGGACGAGCTCCTACAATGAGCAGTTCTTC | CASSFRGVGTSSYNEQFF | once | . | TRBJ2-1 | TRBV5-1
TGTGCCAGCAGTGCTAGACTAGCGGGTAAATACAATGAGCAGTTCTTC | CASSARLAGKYNEQFF | many | TRBD2 | TRBJ2-1 | TRBV2
TGTGCCAGCAGGAGGGCAGGTCTCTGGGCTTTCTTT | CASRRAGLWAFF | . | . | TRBJ1-1 | TRBV2
TGTGCCAGCAGTTGGGGACAGGGCACAGATACGCAGTATTTT | CASSWGQGTDTQYF | many | TRBD1 | TRBJ2-3 | TRBV6-9
TGTGCCAGCACCGGGCAGACTAATGAAAAACTGTTTTTT | CASTGQTNEKLFF | many | . | TRBJ1-4 | TRBV2
TGTGCCAGCAGCTTGGGTACAAAGCAGTACTTC | CASSLGTKQYF | few | . | TRBJ2-7 | TRBV5-8
TGTGCCAGCAGGGGAATTACTGAAGCTTCCTTT | CASRGITEASF | . | . | TRBJ1-1 | TRBV27
TGTGCCAGCAGTCCCTCAGGGGGCGCGATGACTGAAGCTTTCTTT | CASSPSGGAMTEAFF | many | TRBD1 | TRBJ1-1 | TRBV27
TGTGCCAGCAGGCGCCTGACTAGCGGGAGCATCAATGAGCAGTTCTTC | CASRRLTSGSINEQFF | few | TRBD2 | TRBJ2-1 | TRBV12-3/TRBV12-4
TGTGCCAGCAGCCCCCCGCGTTTTCAAGCCTACGAGCAGTACTTC | CASSPPRFQAYEQYF | . | . | TRBJ2-7 | TRBV7-2
TGTGCCTGGAGTCGCCACAGGGACGAGCAGTACTTC | CAWSRHRDEQYF | many | . | TRBJ2-7 | TRBV30
TGTGCCAGCAGCTCTTTCTCAGGGTCCTGTGGCTACACCTTC | CASSSFSGSCGYTF | . | . | TRBJ1-2 | TRBV6-1
TGTGCCAGCAGTGAAGAAAGAGCGGTGTACAATGAGCAGTTCTTC | CASSEERAVYNEQFF | many | . | TRBJ2-1 | TRBV2
TGTGCCAGCAGCACACGCGGCGGCTACGAGCAGTACTTC | CASSTRGGYEQYF | many | . | TRBJ2-7 | TRBV7-3
TGTGCCAGCAGCTTGGAAGGCGCCAAGAGCTATGGCTACACCTTC | CASSLEGAKSYGYTF | few | . | TRBJ1-2 | TRBV4-2
TGCAGTGCTATTAGCGGGGGGTTCTACGAGCAGTACTTC | CSAISGGFYEQYF | . | TRBD2 | TRBJ2-7 | TRBV20-1
TGCGCCAGCAGCTTGGAGAGGGCCTACAGAACGCATGGCTACACCTTC | CASSLERAYRTHGYTF | . | . | TRBJ1-2 | TRBV5-1
TGTGCCAGCAGACGGTACAGGGGCATCCTAGGAGAGACCCAGTACTTC | CASRRYRGILGETQYF | . | TRBD1 | TRBJ2-5 | TRBV6-1
TGTGCCAGCAGCGACCAGACTACCAGTTACAATGAGCAGTTCTTC | CASSDQTTSYNEQFF | few | . | TRBJ2-1 | TRBV27
TGTGCCAGCAGTTTGACAGGGGCCTTCTCTGGAAACACCATATATTTT | CASSLTGAFSGNTIYF | . | TRBD1 | TRBJ1-3 | TRBV28